The 29 T cell receptor beta chains in this list originate from one sample, sequenced in a study of identifying expanded T cells in peripheral blood. Sequenced by immunoSEQ multiplex PCR; TCRdb stores in-frame clones only, minus some. This table holds approximately 56,000 clones, 70% to 85% found once. Sequencing input: blood. The receptors were gathered from a person aged 18 to 75 in good health.

V gene TRBV5-1 combines with J gene TRBJ2-2, with D hard to call. The CDR3 contains 15 residues. Trimming left V 3 bases short and J 1 base short, with 10 bases between. CDR1 SGHRS and CDR2 YFSETQ come from the germline V gene. The CDR3 spells CASSSFSLNTGELFF. CDR3 coding DNA: TGCGCCAGCAGCTCCTTTTCGTTGAACACCGGGGAGCTGTTTTTT. Using reference TRBV5-1 and TRBJ2-2 for the parts outside the CDR3, the full variable domain is KAGVTQTPRYLIKTRGQQVTLSCSPISGHRSVSWYQQTPGQGLQFLFEYFSETQRNKGNFPGRFSGRQFSNSRSEMNVSTLELGDSALYLCASSSFSLNTGELFFGEGSRLTVL.

In nucleotides, the CDR3 is TGTGCCAGTAGTGGCCCCTCAGACCCTTGGTCGGCTTTCTTT. Translated, it gives CASSGPSDPWSAFF. The chain is built from TRBV19 and TRBJ1-1; D unresolved. This CDR3 is 14 amino acids long. The V end was cut by 5 bases, the J end by 11 bases, with 21 bases between. CDR1 is LNHDA, CDR2 SQIVND, per germline (reference sequence).

The V and J genes are TRBV11-2 and TRBJ2-3; D is perhaps TRBD2 (5 bases). Trimming stripped 5 bases from V and 2 bases from J, with 14 bases between. Germline values: CDR1 SGHAT, CDR2 FQNNGV. The CDR3 runs to 15 residues. The chain's CDR3 is CASSQRLSFTDTQYF. CDR3 bases: TGTGCCAGCAGCCAGAGACTATCGTTCACAGATACGCAGTATTTT.

This clone was picked up one time. The chain uses TRBV5-1 and TRBJ1-2; no reliable D call. Trimming removed 4 bases from V and 9 bases from J, with 19 bases in between. The length of the CDR3 is 14 residues. In germline, CDR1 is SGHRS, CDR2 YFSETQ. The CDR3 region is CASSEGLLSRSYTF. CDR3 DNA: TGCGCCAGCAGCGAAGGACTGCTTTCGAGGAGCTACACCTTC. The whole variable domain, filled in from reference TRBV5-1 and TRBJ1-2, reads KAGVTQTPRYLIKTRGQQVTLSCSPISGHRSVSWYQQTPGQGLQFLFEYFSETQRNKGNFPGRFSGRQFSNSRSEMNVSTLELGDSALYLCASSEGLLSRSYTFGSGTRLTVV.

The rearrangement joins TRBV9 to TRBJ1-1, with D tentatively TRBD1 (5 bases). Germline V lookup: CDR1 SGDLS, CDR2 YYNGEE. This CDR3 has 17 residues. The V end lost 0 bases, the J end lost 0 bases, and 15 bases lay between the germline ends. CDR3 region: CASSVGQFGPLNTEAFF. The CDR3 coding sequence is TGTGCCAGCAGCGTAGGACAGTTCGGGCCCCTGAACACTGAAGCTTTCTTT.

This clone was seen once. The chain carries TRBV19 and TRBJ2-7, with 12 bases aligning to TRBD1. With 6 bases clipped from V and 6 bases from J, the junction kept 6 bases outside the gene matches. The CDR3 sequence is 14 residues long. Looked up from germline, CDR1 is LNHDA and CDR2 is SQIVND (reference sequence). DNA for the CDR3: TGTGCCAGTAGGGGGACAGGGGGCTTTGGCGAGCAGTACTTC. Translating it yields CASRGTGGFGEQYF.

The V call is TRBV5-4, the J call TRBJ2-3; D is undetermined. This CDR3 region has 14 residues. Germline loops: CDR1 SGHNT, CDR2 YYREEE (reference sequence). V lost 7 bases, J lost 6 bases, and 18 bases lay in between. The CDR3 region has the DNA TGTGCCAGCCTTAGTCACCACTCTCCCGATACGCAGTATTTT. Translated: CASLSHHSPDTQYF.

The chain employs TRBV5-4 and TRBJ2-1; TRBD2 might be the D (6 bases). This CDR3 region has 14 residues. Germline V gene lookup returns CDR1 SGHNT and CDR2 YYREEE (reference sequence). Trimming left V 4 bases short and J 9 bases short, with 17 bases between. The CDR3 region has the DNA TGTGCCAGCAGCCAAAACGGGGGAAGTAGTGAGCAGTTCTTC. Its protein is CASSQNGGSSEQFF.

This chain links TRBV27 with TRBJ2-3; unclear D gene. CDR1 MNHEY and CDR2 SMNVEV come from the germline V gene (reference sequence). V lost 5 bases and J lost 1, with 13 bases in between. This CDR3 spans 15 amino acids. The CDR3 protein is CASSPLRVGTDTQYF. CDR3 bases: TGTGCCAGCAGTCCCCTAAGGGTAGGCACAGATACGCAGTATTTT.

The chain recombines TRBV5-1 with TRBJ2-1; D uncertain. The germline V and J ends were trimmed by 0 bases and 0 bases, with 7 bases remaining between them. The germline CDR1 and CDR2 sequences are SGHRS and YFSETQ. The CDR3 length is 15 residues. CDR3 in DNA: TGCGCCAGCAGCTTGGGGGCAGCCTCCTACAATGAGCAGTTCTTC. It is translated as CASSLGAASYNEQFF.

V usage is TRBV5-1 and J usage is TRBJ2-3; possibly TRBD2 for D (5 bases). CDR1 is SGHRS and CDR2 is YFSETQ in the germline V gene. The CDR3 extends over 16 amino acids. The V end was cut by 0 bases, the J end by 4 bases, with 15 bases between. CDR3 residues: CASSLEPRAGADTQYF. CDR3 coding DNA: TGCGCCAGCAGCTTGGAGCCGAGGGCTGGGGCAGATACGCAGTATTTT.

The rearrangement links TRBV5-6 to TRBJ2-4, with D perhaps TRBD2 (6 bases). Germline V gene data show CDR1 as SGHDT and CDR2 as YYEEEE. CDR3 length: 14 amino acids. V was pared by 0 bases and J by 8 bases, with 12 bases between. DNA of the CDR3: TGTGCCAGCAGCTTGGCGGGGGATCCGTACATTCAGTACTTC. It is translated as CASSLAGDPYIQYF.

The chain links TRBV13 to TRBJ1-1; TRBD1 might be the D (5 bases). The CDR3 covers 14 residues. Trimming took off 5 bases at V and 1 base at J, with 11 bases between the two ends. Germline V lookup: CDR1 PRHDT, CDR2 FYEKMQ (reference sequence). The CDR3 is CASSRAGTNTEAFF. CDR3 nucleotide sequence: TGTGCCAGCAGCCGTGCGGGGACGAACACTGAAGCTTTCTTT.

This clone turned up a few times. The chain couples TRBV2 to TRBJ2-7; D unresolved. Germline-derived CDR1 and CDR2 are SNHLY and FYNNEI. The length of the CDR3 is 14 residues. V gave up 2 bases and J gave up 4 bases, with 12 bases separating them. CDR3 sequence reads: CASSEMSAEYEQYV. CDR3 nucleotide sequence: TGTGCCAGCAGTGAAATGTCGGCCGAATACGAGCAGTACGTC.

This clone was detected once. The DNA for the CDR3 is TGTGCCAGCAGTAACTTACAGGGTAGGAGTACTGAAGCTTTCTTT. It yields the protein CASSNLQGRSTEAFF. This rearrangement joins TRBV6-6 to TRBJ1-1; tentatively, D is TRBD1 (6 bases). Germline lookup yields CDR1 MNHNY and CDR2 SVGAGI (reference sequence). The ends were cut back, 5 bases at V and 5 bases at J, with 18 bases in the middle. CDR3 length: 15 amino acids.

There are a few counts of this clone. The chain joins TRBV23-1 to TRBJ1-3; D remains ambiguous. TRBV23-1 is treated as an ORF (open reading frame) with a function not yet certain. V dropped 4 bases and J dropped 4 bases, with 17 bases sitting between them. The CDR3 extends over 16 amino acids. DNA for the CDR3: TGCGCCAGCAGTCTTAGTTCTGTGACGGGAGGAAACACCATATATTTT. This sequence encodes CASSLSSVTGGNTIYF.

The chain combines TRBV6-1 with TRBJ1-5; TRBD1 might be the D (6 bases). The CDR3 totals 13 residues. V shed 3 bases and J shed 11 bases, with 14 bases lying between them. Germline CDR1 MNHNS, CDR2 SASEGT. This chain's CDR3 is CASSDRGITTQHF. DNA of the CDR3: TGTGCCAGCAGTGACAGGGGAATCACAACCCAGCATTTT.

The chain carries TRBV5-1 and TRBJ2-3; 12 bases align to TRBD2. The CDR3 contains 17 residues. With 4 bases clipped from V and 3 bases from J, the junction kept 9 bases outside the gene matches. From germline, CDR1 is SGHRS and CDR2 YFSETQ. The CDR3 region has the DNA TGCGCCAGCAGCCCGCGACTAGCGGGAGTGTTGACAGATACGCAGTATTTT. Its protein product is CASSPRLAGVLTDTQYF.

The chain has TRBV10-3 and TRBJ1-1; D remains unclear. This CDR3 has 15 residues. CDR1 and CDR2 (germline): ENHRY, SYGVKD. Trimming took 7 bases from V and 1 from J, leaving 16 bases between them. The CDR3 is CAITPRAGENTEAFF. The CDR3 nucleotides read TGTGCCATCACCCCGCGGGCAGGAGAGAACACTGAAGCTTTCTTT.

This chain links TRBV28 with TRBJ1-2, with D maybe TRBD1 (5 bases). Germline CDR1 MDHEN, CDR2 SYDVKM. This CDR3 spans 14 amino acids. V gave up 8 bases and J gave up 5 bases, with 18 bases separating them. For the CDR3, the DNA is TGTGCCAGCGAGAGGGGAGAGGGGTATTATGGCTACACCTTC. Its translation: CASERGEGYYGYTF.

This clone has only a few counts. V is TRBV5-6 and J is TRBJ1-2; D gene unclear. Per germline, CDR1 SGHDT and CDR2 YYEEEE. V lost 0 bases and J 10 bases, leaving 10 bases between the germline ends. This CDR3 is 12 amino acids long. This CDR3 reads CASSLGQSHYTF. In nucleotides, the CDR3 is TGTGCCAGCAGCTTGGGGCAGAGCCACTACACCTTC.

This sequence joins TRBV19 and TRBJ1-6; 7 nucleotides line up with TRBD1. The CDR3 has 13 amino acids. Per the germline V gene, CDR1 is LNHDA and CDR2 is SQIVND (reference sequence). V gave up 5 bases and J gave up 6 bases; unmatched junction bases: 1. The CDR3 reads CASSGTVNSPLHF. The CDR3 DNA reads TGTGCCAGTAGTGGGACAGTTAATTCACCCCTCCACTTT.

This chain links TRBV6-6 with TRBJ2-1, with TRBD1 matching over 9 bases. Trimming cost V 7 bases and J 9 bases; bases outside gene matches: 7. Germline-derived CDR1 and CDR2 are MNHNY and SVGAGI (reference sequence). The CDR3 runs 13 residues. The CDR3 bases are TGTGCCAGCAAGGAACGACAGGGGGGTGAGCAGTTCTTC. This sequence encodes CASKERQGGEQFF.

The rearrangement links TRBV4-3 to TRBJ2-3, with 8 nucleotides matching TRBD2. J gave up 1 base and V 0 bases, and 3 bases lay outside the gene matches. The germline V gene encodes CDR1 LGHNA and CDR2 YSLEER. The CDR3 covers 16 residues. This CDR3 is CASSQDGGGRTDTQYF. Here the CDR3 DNA reads TGCGCCAGCAGCCAAGACGGGGGGGGCCGCACAGATACGCAGTATTTT.

This CDR3 is CASSIGPGTGGSQPQHF. In DNA, the CDR3 is TGTGCCAGTAGTATTGGCCCCGGGACAGGGGGTTCGCAGCCCCAGCATTTT. The rearrangement uses TRBV19 and TRBJ1-5; 11 bases are a match to TRBD1. This CDR3 has 17 amino acids. Per the germline V gene, CDR1 is LNHDA and CDR2 is SQIVND (reference sequence). After removal of 3 bases from V and 7 bases from J, the junction contained 11 bases not matched to a gene.

This clone is a singleton in its sample. The CDR3 here is CASSQDKIAGTQYF. CDR3 DNA: TGCGCCAGCAGCCAAGATAAGATAGCTGGTACGCAGTATTTT. The chain combines TRBV4-1 with TRBJ2-3; D not resolved. The ends were cut back, 0 bases at V and 8 bases at J, with 12 bases in the middle. CDR1 MGHRA and CDR2 YSYEKL come from the germline V gene. The CDR3 is 14 amino acids.

The gene calls are TRBV29-1 and TRBJ2-1, with D tentatively TRBD2 (6 bases). The CDR3 is 15 residues long. Germline CDR1 is SQVTM and CDR2 is ANQGSEA. Trimming took 0 bases from V and 6 from J, leaving 15 bases between them. The CDR3 protein is CSVEDRGGKGNEQFF. Here the CDR3 DNA reads TGCAGCGTTGAAGATCGAGGAGGGAAGGGCAATGAGCAGTTCTTC.

J is TRBJ1-5 and V is TRBV6-1, with D unresolved. CDR3 length: 14 residues. The V gene's germline CDR1 is MNHNS and CDR2 SASEGT. Trimming cost V 8 bases and J 7 bases, with 18 bases left between them. CDR3 region: CASPKTEGVQPQHF. CDR3 DNA sequence: TGTGCCAGCCCTAAAACCGAGGGTGTCCAGCCCCAGCATTTT.

The CDR3 coding sequence is TGTGCCGGCTCGGAAGAGGGAGACACTGAAGCTTTCTTT. Translated, it gives CAGSEEGDTEAFF. The chain combines TRBV2 with TRBJ1-1; D is unresolved. V was trimmed by 11 bases and J by 3 bases, leaving 16 bases between them. There are 13 residues in the CDR3. Germline V gene lookup returns CDR1 SNHLY and CDR2 FYNNEI.